One T cell receptor (beta chain) is described in this entry. The antigen is not known. This record comes from a study of T cell responses to AZD1222 COVID-19 vaccine. The study, taken as a whole, reports: In a largely white British group with more females than males, clonal diversity was possibly underestimated. Every sample of the repertoires postdated the peak T cell response. Spike-wide vaccine-associated CD4 TCRs dominated at 160-218 and 743-854.

Sequencing was performed with immunoSEQ multiplex PCR; in TCRdb, only in-frame clones are kept and a portion is missing. Of about 100,000 clones in the sample, approximately 96% were seen once. V dropped 0 bases and J dropped 5 bases, with 11 bases sitting between them. Germline CDR1 and CDR2: SGDLS and YYNGEE. The CDR3 consists of 14 residues. The clonotype originates from an adult in good health. Here the sequenced sample was peripheral blood, taken on day 0 of AZD1222 vaccination. The chain carries TRBV9 and TRBJ1-1; D is uncertain. CDR3 region: CASSVGGVETEAFF. The CDR3 coding sequence is TGTGCCAGCAGCGTAGGCGGAGTGGAGACTGAAGCTTTCTTT.